Listed here is a single T cell receptor (beta chain). Its specificity is unknown. Relative to the germline gene, one junction end is altered; a read error may explain this. Study results and caveats: Whole repertoires were not studied in the larger cohort, only one V-J beta rearrangement. Tumor memory CD4+ T cell TCR gene usage was found to cluster with blood and lymph node memory CD4+ cells and with lymph node naive CD4+ cells.

Naive CD4+ cells had CD25+ Tregs removed. CDR1 and CDR2 from the germline V gene are SGHDT and YYEEEE. This CDR3 region has 16 residues. TCRdb reprocessed the 5' RACE reads with MiXCR, giving one entry per CDR3 protein. The table lists about 61,000 distinct CDR3 sequences, around 30% of them singletons. The TCR was taken from a female donor with breast cancer. The sequenced material came from tumor-infiltrating naive CD4+ T cells sorted from the breast tumor. The subset denotes: naive CD4+ T cells, CD4+CD45RA+CD25-. J is TRBJ2-1 and V is TRBV5-6; either TRBD1 or TRBD2 may fit D (6 bases each). The DNA of the CDR3 is TGCGCCAGCAGCGGGTTGGCGGGACATCGCTACAATGAGCAGTTCTTC. Its protein is CASSGLAGHRYNEQFF.